The source of this TCR beta chain is a study of cytomegalovirus exposure and HLA in healthy donors (dated by TCRdb to the late 2010s). About the full investigation: An earlier analysis of some 620 of the donors reported 250 to 300 Gb of sequence data and around 120 million unique TCR beta sequences obtained from about 170 million T cells. The study was designed to test whether signatures of past pathogen exposure could be identified by cataloging public T cell receptors. All discovery cohort repertoires had been generated on a single sequencing platform. A later analysis re-analyzed previously published TCR beta repertoires from roughly 600 donors and added high-resolution HLA genotyping to study TCR occurrence patterns. Of the 350 to 450 genotyped donors, about 84% fell in the genetic ancestry cluster associated with self-reported Caucasian donors. To predict cytomegalovirus infection status, the study combined high-throughput TCR immunosequencing, statistical association of individual TCRs with disease status, and machine learning. Using immunosequencing, the study profiled T cell repertoires from around 680 subjects and related those repertoires to cytomegalovirus serostatus. Among some 400 genotyped donors of the cohort, an average of about 220,000 unique TCR beta nucleotide sequences was sequenced per donor, of which 15% to 20% were non-productive. The number of donors typed differed by locus, with 629-630 for A, B, C, DRB1 and DQB1, roughly 520 for DQA1, over 600 for DPA1, and approximately 470 for DPB1. An early release that covered about 640 HLA-typed donors contained 250 to 350 gigabases of sequencing data and 85 million to 100 million unique TCR sequences. Donor age, sex, ethnicity and CMV serostatus were compiled together with the repertoire data. In the later analysis, no new phenotypic data were used to find candidate immune exposures; instead, reliance was placed on TCR beta sequences and their occurrence across donors. Besides the first cohort of hundreds of subjects, a separate validation cohort made up of 90 to 150 different subjects was used. In an earlier analysis of 500 to 650 of the donors, high-throughput TCR beta sequencing was used to judge whether each TCR beta V gene segment behaved as functional or pseudogenic. HLA typing covered class I and class II loci at four-digit resolution. A handful of DR-DQ haplotypes were handled as single units for association and clustering because linkage in the cohort was strong. A later genetic analysis used genome-wide SNP genotypes for about 55% of the 666 donors, treating that subset as a discovery cohort. What the research found in general, with its limitations: For the cohort, immune exposure information was limited to CMV serostatus. Correlated functional status among segregating V segments might be attributable to linkage disequilibrium, but an unknown experimental factor could not be ruled out. A cluster of highly shared sequence variants was judged likely to represent a technical artifact of the sequencing pipeline. Compared with equally common non-associated chains, HLA-associated TCR beta chains in a later analysis were more clonally expanded and had lower generation probabilities. The classifier was reported to diagnose cytomegalovirus status with high specificity and sensitivity in both the original and validation cohorts. Some 16 rarely observed V segments, including chromosome 9 orphons, were excluded from the earlier analysis of 550 to 700 of the donors because counts were too low. Only TCR beta chains were sequenced in this cohort, and the absence of alpha or paired-chain data limited detectable features. Compared with the approximately 720-donor mean, donors in an Asian-associated ancestry cluster had fewer N-insertions in productive TCRs, according to a later genetic analysis. In an earlier analysis of under 600 of the donors, most TCR beta V segments were observed in productive rearrangements about 87% or about 30% of the time, broadly matching IMGT annotations. A further reported finding was that TCR beta sequences accurately predicted the HLA-A and HLA-B alleles for most subjects in the first cohort. Most CMV-associated TCR beta chains appeared to be HLA-restricted in a later analysis, and the HLA associations seemed to be driven largely by CMV exposure. Some IMGT-functional V segments, including TRBV6-2 and TRBV6-3, could not be distinguished by the 87-base-pair reads and were therefore excluded. In a later analysis, around 15,000 TCR beta sequences were associated with specific HLA alleles at a false discovery rate of 0.05. In vitro tests confirmed that a few of the cytomegalovirus-associated TCR beta chains recognize cytomegalovirus antigens. A later genetic analysis associated a missense DCLRE1C variant with V-gene and J-gene trimming of TCR beta chains, and an independent cohort replicated the association. A total of about 180 TCR beta chains were listed by the study as associated with cytomegalovirus. Because some donors lacked HLA typing at each locus, the association tests relied only on the typed subset. Assigning TCR associations to individual alleles was difficult when HLA alleles, especially DR and DQ, strongly co-occurred. Most TCR sequences were seen in very few donors, while some public TCRs were found in many individuals. The authors suggested that the approach could potentially be generalized to other disease states and immunological phenotypes. Roughly uniform sequencing depth across donors was assumed in presence/absence analyses, although this assumption may not hold. In a later analysis, several top co-occurrence clusters were reported to appear linked to parvovirus B19, influenza, CMV and Epstein-Barr virus. A later analysis found that TCR association rates varied across HLA loci, with DRB1 alleles showing the most associated TCRs and HLA-C alleles the fewest.

CDR1 and CDR2 are drawn from the germline V gene: SGHDT, YYEEEE. The CDR3 holds 14 amino acids from the cysteine to the phenylalanine. Of all the DNA, just the CDR3 is kept, 42 bases in frame from base 1. Germline trimming amounts to 4 bases on V and 0 bases on J, with 3 as the count of junction bases outside the gene matches. Receptors were amplified or captured by the immunoSEQ multiplex PCR assay. For the multiplex PCR, a mixture combining 60 forward primers for TCR Vbeta segments and 13 reverse primers for TCR Jbeta segments was used. The CDR3 region of rearranged TCR beta genes was amplified from genomic DNA with a multiplex PCR assay. Amplified TCR beta libraries were sequenced as 87-base-pair reads on the Illumina HiSeq System. From the authors' description of their analysis: A later analysis counted 65 million to 90 million unique TCR beta chains across the roughly 700 repertoires, and roughly 11 million of these chains were shared by at least two donors. A nearest-neighbor algorithm error-corrected the raw reads and collapsed the reads into unique sequences, merging closely related sequences to remove PCR and sequencing errors. Alignment of CDR3 sequences to IMGT reference sequences was used to assign V, D and J gene segments. For a sequence to be retained, at least a six-nucleotide match to both a V gene segment and a J gene segment was required. Rearrangements were called productive when the CDR3 lacked stop codons and stayed in frame with V and J; all others were non-productive. CDR3 was defined by IMGT convention, running from the second conserved V-encoded cysteine to the conserved J-encoded phenylalanine. The earlier analysis of around 640 of the donors excluded sequences that lacked an unambiguous match to a single V gene segment. An earlier analysis of several hundred of the donors called V segments functional above 56.7% productive rearrangements and segregating when the between-donor standard deviation exceeded 5%. A statistical classification framework was built to diagnose cytomegalovirus status from the catalog of TCR beta chain sequences. A later analysis assigned V and J genes by comparing TCR nucleotide sequences with IMGT/GENE-DB human TR gene sequences. A later analysis assigned CDR3 sequences and most-parsimonious VDJ recombination scenarios with the TCRdist pipeline. In a later analysis, every TCR beta chain was defined by the combination of its CDR3 amino acid sequence and its V-gene family, and reads without a unique V-gene family were dropped. To address suspected cross-contamination and a sequencing artifact, a later analysis removed around 600 highly shared, low-generation-probability nucleotide sequences. A later analysis calculated a clonal expansion index for each public chain from normalized within-repertoire ranks of inferred template counts. Generation probabilities in a later analysis came from a VDJ recombination model fitted to out-of-frame rearrangements, and those results were checked against IGoR. In a later analysis, hypergeometric tests were used to score TCR-TCR, TCR-HLA and TCR-CMV co-occurrence, with a repertoire-size bias correction applied to TCR pairs. In a later analysis, false discovery rates were estimated by permuting HLA or CMV assignments 20 times. In a later analysis, co-occurring TCRs were grouped using DBSCAN, and TCRdist sequence similarity was added for clustering within HLA-allele-positive subsets. For co-occurrence clustering, repertoires with fewer than 30,000 or more than 120,000 public chains were excluded, along with several repertoires with anomalous nucleotide sharing. In TCRdb, the immuneACCESS table is reduced to in-frame sequences with V and J assigned. These tables do not hold every clone; where another copy was compared, an unresolved V gene accounts for under half, and the others remain unexplained. That table is the source of V, J and clone size, and D and trimming were worked out from the DNA. Counted in this sample were around 150,000 clones; approximately 72% of them appeared once. The ten largest clones take up around 6.9% of the sample.

This clone has just a few counts. What this receptor recognizes is not known. A much larger clonotype is one base distant, so this may be a read error. The cohort comprised some 730 healthy bone marrow donors. At the time of sampling, every cohort member was nominally healthy, though immune exposures that went unrecorded were likely present. The donor was CMV seropositive and was included in the group of 290 or so seropositive cohort members. A peripheral blood sample was collected from each donor, and TCR beta sequencing was performed on peripheral blood mononuclear cells. Genomic DNA was extracted from the blood cell samples with the Qiagen DNeasy Blood Extraction Kit.

This sequence originates from a man between 40 and 49 years old in good health and CMV-seropositive. Specimen: PBMCs. The sequence joins TRBV5-6 to TRBJ1-1; TRBD1 lines up with 7 middle nucleotides. At the DNA level, the sequence is TGTGCCAGCAGCCCAGGGGGGATGAACACTGAAGCTTTCTTT. The translation is CASSPGGMNTEAFF.